A selection of T cell receptor beta chains follows, all from one sample in a study of response to subunit inactivated influenza vaccine. One entry per CDR3 protein, called by TCRdb with MiXCR from the RT-PCR reads. The table includes about 780,000 distinct CDR3 sequences, about a fifth detected once. Sequenced material: PBMCs from blood, taken 4 to 6 days after vaccination. The receptor source for this set is a man in his forties or fifties who received an inactivated influenza vaccine. CDR3s include the opening cysteine and the closing phenylalanine or tryptophan. A D gene is named only where the DNA matches it firmly. Rows give clone size only sometimes, using once, few, many, or a class for an expanded clone.

v_call	cdr3_length	j_call	clone_size	d_call	cdr3_nt	cdr3_aa
TRBV2	13	TRBJ1-5	.	.	TGTGCCAGCGGGGGGCAGGGGAATCAGCCCCAGCATTTT	CASGGQGNQPQHF
TRBV7-8	15	TRBJ2-5	.	TRBD1	TGTGCCAGCAGCTTACGGGACAGGTTACAAGAGACCCAGTACTTC	CASSLRDRLQETQYF
TRBV12-3/TRBV12-4	12	TRBJ2-7	.	.	TGTGCCAGCAGCCCGGGCCCCCTCGAGCAGTACTTC	CASSPGPLEQYF
TRBV7-8	15	TRBJ2-2	.	.	TGTGCCAGCAGCTTAGGGGGGCATGGCACCGGGGAGCTGTTTTTT	CASSLGGHGTGELFF
TRBV6-1	15	TRBJ2-7	few	TRBD1	TGTGCCAGCAGTGGGGACAGGGCCGGGAGGTACGAGCAGTACTTC	CASSGDRAGRYEQYF
TRBV20-1	20	TRBJ2-1	.	TRBD2	TGCAGTGCTAGAGACATATCCGGGACTAGTACATCTTTTTCCTACAATGAGCAGTTCTTC	CSARDISGTSTSFSYNEQFF
TRBV15	15	TRBJ2-7	few	TRBD2	TGTGCCACCAGCAGAGAGACTAGCGGGAGCTACGAGCAGTACTTC	CATSRETSGSYEQYF
TRBV7-9	14	TRBJ2-5	few	TRBD1	TGTGCCAGCAGGGAAACAGGGGGCGGAGAGACCCAGTACTTC	CASRETGGGETQYF
TRBV5-6	15	TRBJ2-1	.	TRBD1	TGTGCCAGCAGCTTACCGGGACAGGGCCTGAATGAGCAGTTCTTC	CASSLPGQGLNEQFF
TRBV4-3	15	TRBJ2-1	.	.	TGCGCCAGCAGCCAAGAGGTGACAGGTGGGAATGAGCAGTTCTTC	CASSQEVTGGNEQFF
TRBV6-2/TRBV6-3	12	TRBJ2-5	.	.	TGTGCCAGCAGTTACTGGGAAGAGACCCAGTACTTC	CASSYWEETQYF
TRBV7-7	14	TRBJ2-3	many	.	TGTGCTAGCAGCTTAGGGATAAGCACAGATACGCAGTATTTT	CASSLGISTDTQYF
TRBV24-1	15	TRBJ2-5	.	.	TGTGCCACCAGTGATTTAGGGGGTACCCAAGAGACCCAGTACTTC	CATSDLGGTQETQYF
TRBV6-1	18	TRBJ1-1	few	TRBD1	TGTGCCAGCACCCAAATAGCCGGGACAGGGGGCATCGGGACTGAAGCTTTCTTT	CASTQIAGTGGIGTEAFF
TRBV19	14	TRBJ2-1	.	TRBD2	TGTGCCAGTAGGACTAGCGGCCACTACAATGAGCAGTTCTTC	CASRTSGHYNEQFF
TRBV7-8	15	TRBJ1-4	few	.	TGTGCCAGCAGCTTAGTGGGGATCGCTAATGAAAAACTGTTTTTT	CASSLVGIANEKLFF
TRBV7-9	12	TRBJ2-7	few	.	TGTGCCAGCACCGATCGGCCCTACGAGCAGTACTTC	CASTDRPYEQYF
TRBV20-1	14	TRBJ2-5	few	.	TGCAGTGCTAGGGGTGGGGCACTCCAAGAGACCCAGTACTTC	CSARGGALQETQYF
TRBV29-1	13	TRBJ1-1	many	.	TGCAGCGGCAGGGAGTGGGGGAACACTGAAGCTTTCTTT	CSGREWGNTEAFF
TRBV6-2/TRBV6-3	20	TRBJ2-3	.	TRBD2	TGTGCCAGCAGTTACTCGTGGGGACTAGCGGGGGGTCACCCCCCCGATACGCAGTATTTT	CASSYSWGLAGGHPPDTQYF
TRBV27	15	TRBJ2-3	few	TRBD2	TGTGCCAGCAGTTGGAGCGGGAGAGGGACAGATACGCAGTATTTT	CASSWSGRGTDTQYF
TRBV9	14	TRBJ2-4	.	TRBD2	TGTGCCAGCAGCGTAGCCTGGCGGGGGGACATTCAGTACTTC	CASSVAWRGDIQYF
TRBV24-1	14	TRBJ2-3	.	TRBD1	TGTGCCACCAGTGCAGGACAGGGTTCAGATACGCAGTATTTT	CATSAGQGSDTQYF
TRBV11-2	18	TRBJ2-7	.	.	TGTGCCAGCAGCCCCAATATGGGACCCCTCTTGAGGTCCTACGAGCAGTACTTC	CASSPNMGPLLRSYEQYF
TRBV12-3/TRBV12-4	12	TRBJ1-6	few	.	TGTGCCAGCAGTTTAACAACAACACCCCTCCACTTT	CASSLTTTPLHF
TRBV14	13	TRBJ1-1	few	.	TGTGCCAGCAGCCAAGAAACCGGCTCTGAAGCTTTCTTT	CASSQETGSEAFF
TRBV4-3	15	TRBJ2-1	few	TRBD2	TGCGCCAGCAGCCACACGCGGGAGACCTACAATGAGCAGTTCTTC	CASSHTRETYNEQFF
TRBV11-2	15	TRBJ1-4	few	.	TGTGCCAGCAGCTCCCAAGGGCAAAGAAATGAAAAACTGTTTTTT	CASSSQGQRNEKLFF
TRBV5-1	15	TRBJ1-5	.	.	TGCGCCAGCAGCTTGGAAGGGTATCGCAATCAGCCCCAGCATTTT	CASSLEGYRNQPQHF
TRBV19	14	TRBJ2-2	few	.	TGTGCCACAACAAAGGCTGGGGACACCGGGGAGCTGTTTTTT	CATTKAGDTGELFF
TRBV5-1	17	TRBJ2-2	.	TRBD1	TGCGCCAGCAGCAAGGGACAGGGGATTTCGGACACCGGGGAGCTGTTTTTT	CASSKGQGISDTGELFF
TRBV6-1	15	TRBJ2-1	.	TRBD1	TGTGCCAGCAGCCCGGTACAGGGGAGAGACAATGAGCAGTTCTTC	CASSPVQGRDNEQFF
TRBV4-3	20	TRBJ1-2	.	TRBD1	TGCGCCAGCAGCCGCGGACAGGGGACCTCCGAGGCCGCCCATACTATGGGCTACACCTTC	CASSRGQGTSEAAHTMGYTF
TRBV12-3/TRBV12-4	17	TRBJ2-2	.	TRBD1	TGTGCCAGCAGCTCAAAACCGGGACAGACGAACACCGGGGAGCTGTTTTTT	CASSSKPGQTNTGELFF
TRBV6-2/TRBV6-3	14	TRBJ2-1	few	TRBD2	TGTGCCAGCAGGACTAGCGGAGCCTACAATGAGCAGTTCTTC	CASRTSGAYNEQFF
TRBV6-1	14	TRBJ2-2	many	TRBD1	TGTGCCAGCAGTGGACAGGGGACCATCGGGGAGCTGTTTTTT	CASSGQGTIGELFF
TRBV28	12	TRBJ2-1	many	.	TGTGCCAGCAGCTTATACTACAATGAGCAGTTCTTC	CASSLYYNEQFF
TRBV20-1	12	TRBJ2-7	.	.	TGCAGTGCTAGGGGACCGGCTGTGCAGCAGTACTTC	CSARGPAVQQYF
TRBV7-9	11	TRBJ2-5	few	.	TGTGCCAGCAGCAAAACAGAGACCCAGTACTTC	CASSKTETQYF
TRBV7-2	16	TRBJ2-1	few	TRBD2	TGTGCCAGCAGCTTAGCGACTAGCGGGAGGACCAATGAGCAGTTCTTC	CASSLATSGRTNEQFF
TRBV7-3	15	TRBJ2-4	few	.	TGTGCCAGCAGCCCTGGGGGCCTAGCCAAAAACATTCAGTACTTC	CASSPGGLAKNIQYF
TRBV5-1	14	TRBJ2-2	.	.	TGCGCCAGCAGCTTGATGAGAAACACCGGGGAGCTGTTTTTT	CASSLMRNTGELFF